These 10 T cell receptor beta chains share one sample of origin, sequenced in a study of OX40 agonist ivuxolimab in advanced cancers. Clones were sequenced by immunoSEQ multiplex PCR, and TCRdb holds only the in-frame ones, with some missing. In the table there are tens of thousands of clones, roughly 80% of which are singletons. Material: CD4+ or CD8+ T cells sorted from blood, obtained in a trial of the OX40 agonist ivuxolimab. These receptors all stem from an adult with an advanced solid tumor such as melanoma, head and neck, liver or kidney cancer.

The CDR3 reads CAWSVQGGSPLHF. In DNA, the CDR3 is TGTGCCTGGAGTGTACAGGGCGGTTCACCCCTCCACTTT. The chain has TRBV30 and TRBJ1-6; maybe TRBD1 (6 bases). CDR3 length: 13 residues. Trimming removed 0 bases from V and 9 bases from J, with 9 bases in between. CDR1 is GTSNPN, CDR2 SVGIG, per germline (reference sequence).

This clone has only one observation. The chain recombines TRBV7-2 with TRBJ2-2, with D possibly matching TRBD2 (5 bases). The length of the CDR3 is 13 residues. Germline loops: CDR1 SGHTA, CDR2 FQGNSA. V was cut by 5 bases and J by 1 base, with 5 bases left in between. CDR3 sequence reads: CASSTRNTGELFF. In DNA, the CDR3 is TGTGCCAGCAGCACTAGGAACACCGGGGAGCTGTTTTTT.

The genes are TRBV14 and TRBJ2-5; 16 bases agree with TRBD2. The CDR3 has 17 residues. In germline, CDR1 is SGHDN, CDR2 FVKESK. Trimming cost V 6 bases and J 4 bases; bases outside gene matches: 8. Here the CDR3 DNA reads TGTGCCAGCAGACCCGGGACTAGCGGGAGGGCGGCAGAGACCCAGTACTTC. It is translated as CASRPGTSGRAAETQYF. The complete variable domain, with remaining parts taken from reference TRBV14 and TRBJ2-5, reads EAGVTQFPSHSVIEKGQTVTLRCDPISGHDNLYWYRRVMGKEIKFLLHFVKESKQDESGMPNNRFLAERTGGTYSTLKVQPAELEDSGVYFCASRPGTSGRAAETQYFGPGTRLLVL.

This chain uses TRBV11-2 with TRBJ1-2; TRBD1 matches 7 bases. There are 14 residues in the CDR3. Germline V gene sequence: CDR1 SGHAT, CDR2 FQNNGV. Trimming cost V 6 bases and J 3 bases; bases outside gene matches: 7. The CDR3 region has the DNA TGTGCCAGCAGGCAGGGGGTTCAGGACTATGGCTACACCTTC. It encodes CASRQGVQDYGYTF. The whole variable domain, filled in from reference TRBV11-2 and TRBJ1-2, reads EAGVAQSPRYKIIEKRQSVAFWCNPISGHATLYWYQQILGQGPKLLIQFQNNGVVDDSQLPKDRFSAERLKGVDSTLKIQPAKLEDSAVYLCASRQGVQDYGYTFGSGTRLTVV.

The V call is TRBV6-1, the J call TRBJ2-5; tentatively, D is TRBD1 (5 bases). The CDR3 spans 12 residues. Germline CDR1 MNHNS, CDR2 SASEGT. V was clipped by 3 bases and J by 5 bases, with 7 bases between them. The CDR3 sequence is CASSDRVETQYF. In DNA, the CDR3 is TGTGCCAGCAGTGACAGGGTGGAGACCCAGTACTTC.

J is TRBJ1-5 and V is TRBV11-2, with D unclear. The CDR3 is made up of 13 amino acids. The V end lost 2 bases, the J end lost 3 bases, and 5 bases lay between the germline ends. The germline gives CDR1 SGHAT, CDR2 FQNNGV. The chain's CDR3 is CASSLIDNQPQHF. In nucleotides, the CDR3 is TGTGCCAGCAGCTTAATTGACAATCAGCCCCAGCATTTT.

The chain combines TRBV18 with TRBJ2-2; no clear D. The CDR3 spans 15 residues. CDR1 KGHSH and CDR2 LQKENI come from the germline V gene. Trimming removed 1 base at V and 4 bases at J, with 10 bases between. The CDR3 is CASSPQDHATGELFF. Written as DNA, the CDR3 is TGTGCCAGCTCACCACAGGACCATGCCACCGGGGAGCTGTTTTTT.

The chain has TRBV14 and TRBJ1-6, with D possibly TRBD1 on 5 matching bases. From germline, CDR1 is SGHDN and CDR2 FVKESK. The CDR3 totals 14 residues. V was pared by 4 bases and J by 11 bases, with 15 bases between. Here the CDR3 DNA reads TGTGCCAGCAGCCTTTCCGGGACCGATACACCCCTCCACTTT. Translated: CASSLSGTDTPLHF.

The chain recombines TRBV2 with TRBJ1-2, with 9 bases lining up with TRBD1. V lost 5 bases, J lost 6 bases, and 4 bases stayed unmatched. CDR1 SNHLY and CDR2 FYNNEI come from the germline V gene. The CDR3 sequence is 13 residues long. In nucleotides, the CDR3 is TGTGCCAGCAGTCTACAGGGGGCCGATGGCTACACCTTC. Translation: CASSLQGADGYTF. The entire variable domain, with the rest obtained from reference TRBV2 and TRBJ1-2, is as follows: EPEVTQTPSHQVTQMGQEVILRCVPISNHLYFYWYRQILGQKVEFLVSFYNNEISEKSEIFDDQFSVERPDGSNFTLKIRSTKLEDSAMYFCASSLQGADGYTFGSGTRLTVV.

CDR3 DNA sequence: TGCGCCAGCAGGACAGGGTCCTACAATGAGCAGTTCTTC. This sequence encodes CASRTGSYNEQFF. V gene TRBV5-1 combines with J gene TRBJ2-1, with 7 bases identical to TRBD1. The CDR3 has 13 amino acids. From germline, CDR1 is SGHRS and CDR2 YFSETQ. V dropped 5 bases and J dropped 1; count of bases not matched to a gene: 0.